This paragraph reports one T cell receptor (beta chain). From its re-call of the 5' RACE reads, TCRdb lists each CDR3 protein once, without DNA. This table holds some 150,000 distinct CDR3 sequences. Germline V gives CDR1 SGDLS, CDR2 YYNGEE. This CDR3 region has 14 residues. This sample is part of a study of T cells expressing NK-cell markers. The source is a man aged 18 to 30 in good health. The chain uses TRBV9 and TRBJ2-1; TCRdb's D call, TRBD2, is unchecked because there is no DNA. The source material was blood T cells: a sorted CD56 or NKG2C T cell subset, CD4+ or CD8+ T cells, or bulk PBMC T cells (not recorded which). The CDR3: CASSAPLAGNEQFF.